These 14 T cell receptor beta chains originate from one sample sequenced in a study of blood T cell repertoires in COVID-19. Data came from immunoSEQ multiplex PCR; TCRdb stores just in-frame clones and leaves some out. The data hold about 480,000 clones, with roughly 91% observed a single time. The material sequenced was peripheral blood. These receptor sequences come from a woman aged 50 to 65 with COVID-19, enrolled during active disease.

V gene TRBV2 combines with J gene TRBJ2-1, with D possibly TRBD1 on 6 matching bases. V was cut by 8 bases and J by 4 bases, with 15 bases left in between. The CDR3 loop spans 14 amino acids. Germline lookup yields CDR1 SNHLY and CDR2 FYNNEI. The CDR3 DNA is TGTGCCAGCTGTCCGGAACAGGGATACAATGAGCAGTTCTTC. Its translation: CASCPEQGYNEQFF. The full variable domain, with the rest looked up from reference TRBV2 and TRBJ2-1, is EPEVTQTPSHQVTQMGQEVILRCVPISNHLYFYWYRQILGQKVEFLVSFYNNEISEKSEIFDDQFSVERPDGSNFTLKIRSTKLEDSAMYFCASCPEQGYNEQFFGPGTRLTVL.

The V gene is TRBV19, the J gene TRBJ1-2, with TRBD1 identical over 8 bases. This CDR3 region has 14 residues. Germline lookup yields CDR1 LNHDA and CDR2 SQIVND (reference sequence). V shed 6 bases and J 4 bases; nucleotides not matched to a gene: 7. CDR3 DNA: TGTGCCAGTAGCGAAGACAGGGGTGGCTATGGCTACACCTTC. Translating gives CASSEDRGGYGYTF.

The rearrangement uses TRBV4-1 and TRBJ2-3, with D maybe TRBD2 (5 bases). The V end was cut by 3 bases, the J end by 5 bases, with 12 bases between. CDR3 length equals 14 residues. CDR1 and CDR2 from the germline V gene are MGHRA and YSYEKL. The CDR3 region has the DNA TGCGCCAGCAGCCACGGGAACCCAGTAGATACGCAGTATTTT. This encodes CASSHGNPVDTQYF.

The chain combines TRBV5-1 with TRBJ1-2, with TRBD1 identical over 7 bases. V trimming: 4 bases; J trimming: 2 bases; junction bases outside the gene matches: 8. The CDR3 runs to 15 residues. Germline V gives CDR1 SGHRS, CDR2 YFSETQ. This CDR3 reads CASSLPGQKNYGYTF. The CDR3 DNA follows: TGCGCCAGCAGCCTTCCGGGACAGAAAAACTATGGCTACACCTTC.

The chain carries TRBV11-2 and TRBJ2-3, with 10 bases fitting TRBD2. This CDR3 is 13 amino acids long. The germline V gene has CDR1 SGHAT and CDR2 FQNNGV. V gave up 4 bases and J gave up 5 bases; unmatched junction bases: 0. The CDR3 region is CASSSSGGDTQYF. Here the CDR3 DNA reads TGTGCCAGCAGCTCTAGCGGGGGAGATACGCAGTATTTT.

Concerning this clone: Other DNA sequences in this sample translate to the same CDR3. V is TRBV5-1 and J is TRBJ1-5, with 9 positions matching TRBD1. The CDR3 has 14 amino acids. Germline CDR1 is SGHRS and CDR2 is YFSETQ. J was trimmed by 6 bases and V by 3 bases; bases with no gene match: 4. CDR3 region: CASSSGQGSQPQHF. In DNA, the CDR3 is TGCGCCAGCAGCTCAGGACAGGGGAGTCAGCCCCAGCATTTT. The complete variable domain, with remaining parts taken from reference TRBV5-1 and TRBJ1-5, reads KAGVTQTPRYLIKTRGQQVTLSCSPISGHRSVSWYQQTPGQGLQFLFEYFSETQRNKGNFPGRFSGRQFSNSRSEMNVSTLELGDSALYLCASSSGQGSQPQHFGDGTRLSIL.

This chain links TRBV2 with TRBJ2-2; 13 nucleotides agree with TRBD2. The V and J ends lost 4 bases and 5 bases, in that order; junction bases with no gene match: 1. The CDR3 totals 15 residues. Germline lookup yields CDR1 SNHLY and CDR2 FYNNEI. The CDR3: CASSGLAGGTGELFF. For the CDR3, the DNA is TGTGCCAGCAGTGGACTAGCGGGGGGAACCGGGGAGCTGTTTTTT.

The chain combines TRBV10-2 with TRBJ2-7; D perhaps matches TRBD2 (6 bases). The CDR3 is 14 amino acids. The germline V and J ends were trimmed by 1 base and 3 bases, with 10 bases remaining between them. The germline V gene has CDR1 WSHSY and CDR2 SAAADI. Here the CDR3 DNA reads TGCGCCAGCAGTGAGTGGGGACTGAGCTACGAGCAGTACTTC. Translated: CASSEWGLSYEQYF.

This chain connects TRBV11-3 to TRBJ2-1; 9 nucleotides line up with TRBD1. The V and J ends lost 5 bases and 8 bases, in that order; junction bases with no gene match: 13. Germline V CDR1 and CDR2: SGHNT, YENEEA. The CDR3 loop spans 16 amino acids. CDR3 in amino acids: CASSGRQGGASDEQFF. CDR3 coding DNA: TGTGCCAGCAGCGGGAGACAGGGGGGCGCGTCGGATGAGCAGTTCTTC. The complete variable domain, with remaining parts taken from reference TRBV11-3 and TRBJ2-1, reads EAGVVQSPRYKIIEKKQPVAFWCNPISGHNTLYWYLQNLGQGPELLIRYENEEAVDDSQLPKDRFSAERLKGVDSTLKIQPAELGDSAVYLCASSGRQGGASDEQFFGPGTRLTVL.

The V call is TRBV19, the J call TRBJ1-2; D might be TRBD1 (5 bases). The CDR3 is 15 amino acids. V was pared by 3 bases and J by 4 bases, with 15 bases between. Germline V CDR1 and CDR2: LNHDA, SQIVND (reference sequence). This CDR3 is CASSIGGEPLYGYTF. CDR3 nucleotide sequence: TGTGCCAGTAGTATTGGAGGGGAACCCCTCTATGGCTACACCTTC.

J is TRBJ2-1 and V is TRBV11-3; 11 bases fit TRBD2. Per the germline V gene, CDR1 is SGHNT and CDR2 is YENEEA. The CDR3 runs to 15 residues. V gave up 6 bases and J gave up 6 bases; unmatched junction bases: 7. Here the CDR3 DNA reads TGTGCCAGCAGACTTAGCGGGGGGGCCGCCAATGAGCAGTTCTTC. Amino acids: CASRLSGGAANEQFF.

The chain recombines TRBV2 with TRBJ2-1; a weak D match, TRBD2 (6 bases). This CDR3 is built from 14 residues. The germline V gene has CDR1 SNHLY and CDR2 FYNNEI. The ends were cut back, 5 bases at V and 3 bases at J, with 11 bases in the middle. The CDR3 DNA is TGTGCCAGCAGTCGGACTATCGACTACAATGAGCAGTTCTTC. Translating it yields CASSRTIDYNEQFF.

As concerns this clone: An end of the junction does not agree with germline; a read error may underlie this. The chain links TRBV14 to TRBJ2-4, with D possibly TRBD1 on 5 matching bases. The CDR3 contains 12 residues. Germline-derived CDR1 and CDR2 are SGHDN and FVKESK. The CDR3 bases are TGTGCCAGCAGCCAAGGGGAAAACAGGTTGAACTTC. This encodes CASSQGENRLNF.

Regarding this clone: In the same sample, other DNA sequences code for this CDR3. The genes are TRBV9 and TRBJ2-7; 8 bases line up with TRBD1. CDR3 length: 15 amino acids. Germline-derived CDR1 and CDR2 are SGDLS and YYNGEE. Losses at the gene ends were 0 bases for V and 2 bases for J; bases not matched to a gene: 4. CDR3 coding DNA: TGTGCCAGCAGCGTAGGCGGACAGGGCGCCTACGAGCAGTACTTC. It codes for CASSVGGQGAYEQYF.